The following is a T cell receptor (beta chain) sequence with its context. The antigen is not known. The data derive from a study of T cell clonotyping in hematopoietic cell transplantation. Assay: immunoSEQ multiplex PCR; the TCRdb copy retains only in-frame clones and omits some. The table includes 3,000 to 3,500 clones, about 59% detected once. Study-level findings and limits: Higher Inverse Simpson Index values in graft donor and pretransplant recipient predicted broader posttransplant TCR diversity. Recipient TCR diversity dropped after transplant; expanded clonotypes rose from day 30 to 180. Few recipient clonotypes overlapped donors; over 95% were de novo at given depth.

The CDR3 sequence is 15 residues long. V shed 8 bases, J shed 4 bases, and the junction held 12 bases outside the gene matches. Germline V gives CDR1 MNHEY, CDR2 SMNVEV (reference sequence). This specimen consisted of peripheral blood mononuclear cells, obtained 30 days after allogeneic stem cell transplant. This TCR came from a female patient in her 30s who had an allogeneic stem cell transplant, so T cells may come from the graft donor. Some clones in this sample may be carry-over from other donors' samples. The V call is TRBV27, the J call TRBJ1-2; TRBD1 aligns across 8 bases. The CDR3 nucleotides are TGTGCCAGCTGGGGGACAGGAGAATCCCTCTATGGCTACACCTTC. It codes for CASWGTGESLYGYTF.